The 9 T cell receptor beta chains below were found in one sample sequenced in a study of cytomegalovirus exposure and HLA in healthy donors. Researchers ran the PCR with 60 Vbeta and 13 Jbeta primers. The method was immunoSEQ multiplex PCR; TCRdb's version includes in-frame clones alone and lacks a portion of them. The data contain about 92,000 clones, 70% to 90% of them singletons. The sequenced sample was PBMCs. These receptors came from a woman aged 18-35 years in good health and CMV-seropositive.

V gene TRBV19 combines with J gene TRBJ2-1; a possible D gene is TRBD2 (5 bases). Germline V gene lookup returns CDR1 LNHDA and CDR2 SQIVND (reference sequence). This CDR3 comprises 13 residues. V was trimmed by 6 bases and J by 12 bases, leaving 18 bases between them. This CDR3 reads CASSWSSAPVQFF. CDR3 DNA sequence: TGTGCCAGTAGCTGGAGTAGCGCGCCCGTGCAGTTCTTC.

This sequence joins TRBV30 and TRBJ2-1; D may be TRBD1 (7 bases). CDR1 and CDR2 (germline): GTSNPN, SVGIG (reference sequence). This CDR3 is 12 amino acids long. CDR3 residues: CVAGTEYNEQFF. CDR3 DNA: TGTGTCGCGGGGACAGAATACAATGAGCAGTTCTTC. The entire variable domain, with the rest obtained from reference TRBV30 and TRBJ2-1, is as follows: SQTIHQWPATLVQPVGSPLSLECTVEGTSNPNLYWYRQAAGRGLQLLFYSVGIGQISSEVPQNLSASRPQDRQFILSSKKLLLSDSGFYLCVAGTEYNEQFFGPGTRLTVL.

A remark on this clone: This CDR3 is also generated by other DNA sequences in the sample. The V call is TRBV5-1, the J call TRBJ2-1; weak D call: TRBD1 (7 bases). The CDR3 is made up of 14 amino acids. The V end was cut by 4 bases, the J end by 0 bases, with 8 bases between. CDR1 and CDR2 from the germline V gene are SGHRS and YFSETQ. CDR3 DNA: TGCGCCAGCAGCCAGGGGGGCTCCTACAATGAGCAGTTCTTC. Translating it yields CASSQGGSYNEQFF.

The sample holds a few counts of this clone. Other DNA sequences of this sample code for an identical CDR3. The CDR3 spells CATSRGDSSTDTQYF. The CDR3 DNA reads TGTGCCACCAGCAGAGGGGACAGCAGCACAGATACGCAGTATTTT. V and J are TRBV15 and TRBJ2-3; 7 bases match TRBD1. The ends lost 1 base at V and 0 bases at J; junction bases unmatched: 1. CDR1 and CDR2 from the germline V gene are LNHNV and YYDKDF (reference sequence). The CDR3 consists of 15 residues.

The rearrangement joins TRBV25-1 to TRBJ2-7; D is perhaps TRBD2 (5 bases). Germline-derived CDR1 and CDR2 are MGHDK and SYGVNS. The CDR3 is 13 amino acids. Trimming cost V 5 bases and J 2 bases, with 10 bases left between them. CDR3 DNA sequence: TGTGCCAGCAGTCTTGACGGGACCTACGAGCAGTACTTC. It encodes CASSLDGTYEQYF.

CDR3 sequence reads: CASSKTSGRTDTQYF. The DNA of the CDR3 is TGCGCCAGCAGTAAAACTAGCGGGAGGACAGATACGCAGTATTTT. V is TRBV4-1 and J is TRBJ2-3; 12 nucleotides match TRBD2. The CDR3 extends over 15 amino acids. From germline, CDR1 is MGHRA and CDR2 YSYEKL. The V and J ends lost 6 bases and 3 bases, in that order; junction bases with no gene match: 4.

This chain links TRBV11-2 with TRBJ2-1, with 13 nucleotides matching TRBD2. The V segment lost 4 bases and the J segment 7 bases; nucleotides outside the gene matches: 4. The CDR3 extends over 15 amino acids. Germline V gene sequence: CDR1 SGHAT, CDR2 FQNNGV. CDR3 nucleotide sequence: TGTGCCAGCAGCTCGGGACTAGCGGGATTTAATGAGCAGTTCTTC. Translated: CASSSGLAGFNEQFF.

CDR3 in DNA: TGTGCCAGCAGCTTTCTAGGGACAAGCTCCTACGAGCAGTACTTC. It specifies CASSFLGTSSYEQYF. The rearrangement uses TRBV5-6 and TRBJ2-7; a weak D match, TRBD1 (6 bases). The CDR3 spans 15 residues. Trimming removed 2 bases from V and 0 bases from J, with 12 bases in between. Germline V gene lookup returns CDR1 SGHDT and CDR2 YYEEEE.

The genes are TRBV10-2 and TRBJ1-2; D might be TRBD1 (5 bases). Germline V gene sequence: CDR1 WSHSY, CDR2 SAAADI. Trimming removed 5 bases at V and 5 bases at J, with 12 bases between. The CDR3 runs to 13 residues. In DNA, the CDR3 is TGCGCCAGCAGTTCCGGGACTAGATATGGCTACACCTTC. Translating gives CASSSGTRYGYTF.